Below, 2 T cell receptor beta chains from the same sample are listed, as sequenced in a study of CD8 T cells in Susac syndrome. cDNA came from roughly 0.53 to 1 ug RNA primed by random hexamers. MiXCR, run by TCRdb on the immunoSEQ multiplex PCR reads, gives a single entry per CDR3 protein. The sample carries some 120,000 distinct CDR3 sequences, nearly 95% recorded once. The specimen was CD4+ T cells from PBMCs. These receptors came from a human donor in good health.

In DNA, the CDR3 is TGTGCCAGCAGACGGGACTTCGGCGGAGAGACCCAGTACTTC. Translated, it gives CASRRDFGGETQYF. V is TRBV28 and J is TRBJ2-5; tentatively, D is TRBD2 (6 bases). CDR1 is MDHEN and CDR2 is SYDVKM in the germline V gene. The CDR3 is made up of 14 amino acids. Trimming removed 6 bases at V and 4 bases at J, with 15 bases between.

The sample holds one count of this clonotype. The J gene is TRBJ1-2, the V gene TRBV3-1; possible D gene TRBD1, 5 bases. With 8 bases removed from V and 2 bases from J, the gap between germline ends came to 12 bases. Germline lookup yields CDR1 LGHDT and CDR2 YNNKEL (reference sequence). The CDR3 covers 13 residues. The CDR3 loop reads CASGLTENYGYTF. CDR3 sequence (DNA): TGTGCCAGCGGGTTGACAGAGAACTATGGCTACACCTTC.